The 26 T cell receptor beta chains in this list originate from one sample, sequenced in a study of PD-1 blockade in classical Hodgkin lymphoma. Data came from immunoSEQ multiplex PCR; TCRdb stores just in-frame clones and leaves some out. Of about 22,000 clones detected, about 90% appear once; the ten largest clones hold about 0.55%. This sample's time point: newly diagnosed, previously untreated cHL patient sample. By magnetic negative selection, CD4+ T cells were purified from thawed PBMCs. Sequencing was carried out using CD4+ T cells from blood. Receptors were obtained from a human donor with classical Hodgkin lymphoma.

V usage is TRBV5-1 and J usage is TRBJ2-7; the D gene is possibly TRBD1 (7 bases). Germline CDR1 reads SGHRS; CDR2 reads YFSETQ. The V gene lost 4 bases and the J gene lost 0 bases, with 14 bases spanning the gap. This CDR3 is built from 15 residues. The chain's CDR3 is CASSPGDRSSYEQYF. The CDR3 DNA is TGCGCCAGCAGCCCGGGGGACAGAAGCTCCTACGAGCAGTACTTC.

This chain connects TRBV11-3 to TRBJ1-2, with 8 bases identical to TRBD1. CDR3 length: 16 residues. With V trimmed by 2 bases and J by 4 bases, 9 bases remained unmatched. Germline V gives CDR1 SGHNT, CDR2 YENEEA. CDR3 region: CASSLHRDRSLYGYTF. Written as DNA, the CDR3 is TGTGCCAGCAGCTTACACCGGGACAGGAGCCTCTATGGCTACACCTTC.

CDR3 residues: CASSYVQAGRKAFF. CDR3 coding DNA: TGTGCCAGCAGCTACGTCCAGGCGGGAAGAAAAGCTTTCTTT. The chain couples TRBV7-8 to TRBJ1-1; D remains ambiguous. This CDR3 is built from 14 residues. V was shortened by 4 bases and J by 9 bases, with 18 bases between the two germline ends. CDR1 is SGHVS, CDR2 FQNEAQ, per germline. Full variable domain (rest looked up from reference TRBV7-8 and TRBJ1-1): GAGVSQSPRYKVAKRGQDVALRCDPISGHVSLFWYQQALGQGPEFLTYFQNEAQLDKSGLPSDRFFAERPEGSVSTLKIQRTQQEDSAVYLCASSYVQAGRKAFFGQGTRLTVV.

The rearrangement links TRBV7-9 to TRBJ1-2; D gene ambiguous. The CDR3 runs 13 residues. Trimming shortened V by 5 bases and J by 4 bases, and 11 bases separated the two germline ends. The germline gives CDR1 SEHNR, CDR2 FQNEAQ (reference sequence). In DNA, the CDR3 is TGTGCCAGCAGCCCCGAGAAGCTCTATGGCTACACCTTC. It codes for CASSPEKLYGYTF.

The gene calls are TRBV5-5 and TRBJ2-3; no firm D call. There are 13 residues in the CDR3. Deletions cut 3 bases from V and 4 bases from J, with 9 bases between. CDR1 and CDR2 (germline): SGHKS, YYEKEE (reference sequence). Written as DNA, the CDR3 is TGTGCCAGCAGCTCAAGGACGGCAGATACGCAGTATTTT. Its translation: CASSSRTADTQYF.

V is TRBV7-2 and J is TRBJ1-6, with D hard to call. The germline gives CDR1 SGHTA, CDR2 FQGNSA. The CDR3 contains 14 residues. With 5 bases removed from V and 17 bases from J, the gap between germline ends came to 22 bases. The CDR3 DNA sequence: TGTGCCAGCAGCCAAGATGGGGTCTCCCAATGGTTCCACTTT. Translation: CASSQDGVSQWFHF.

The J gene is TRBJ2-7, the V gene TRBV5-5; possible D gene TRBD1, 6 bases. This CDR3 spans 15 amino acids. Trimming removed 0 bases at V and 1 base at J, with 11 bases between. Germline CDR1 SGHKS, CDR2 YYEKEE (reference sequence). CDR3 loop: CASSLAGDISYEQYF. CDR3 DNA sequence: TGTGCCAGCAGCTTGGCAGGGGACATATCCTACGAGCAGTACTTC.

This sequence joins TRBV18 and TRBJ2-7, with D uncertain. Germline CDR1 reads KGHSH; CDR2 reads LQKENI. Deletions cut 0 bases from V and 3 bases from J, with 6 bases between. The CDR3 runs to 13 residues. CDR3 nucleotides: TGTGCCAGCTCACCACCGTTAGTCTACGAGCAGTACTTC. Protein sequence: CASSPPLVYEQYF.

The chain has TRBV6-6 and TRBJ1-2; 8 bases match TRBD1. The CDR3 sequence is 14 residues long. J gave up 7 bases and V 7 bases, and 11 bases lay outside the gene matches. Germline CDR1 and CDR2: MNHNY and SVGAGI (reference sequence). Here the CDR3 reads CASTRQTGAGGYTF. CDR3 nucleotides: TGTGCCAGCACCAGACAGACAGGGGCGGGTGGCTACACCTTC.

The chain uses TRBV13 and TRBJ2-2; the D gene is possibly TRBD2 (5 bases). The germline V and J ends were trimmed by 4 bases and 5 bases, with 11 bases remaining between them. The V gene's germline CDR1 is PRHDT and CDR2 FYEKMQ (reference sequence). This CDR3 spans 14 amino acids. This CDR3 is CASSWRFRTGELFF. The CDR3 DNA sequence: TGTGCCAGCAGCTGGAGGTTTAGGACCGGGGAGCTGTTTTTT.

The chain couples TRBV5-1 to TRBJ1-1, with 7 positions matching TRBD1. Per the germline V gene, CDR1 is SGHRS and CDR2 is YFSETQ. The CDR3 totals 15 residues. Trimming removed 1 base from V and 1 base from J; junction bases left unmatched: 4. The DNA of the CDR3 is TGCGCCAGCAGCTTGTCCGGGACAGCGAACACTGAAGCTTTCTTT. It is translated as CASSLSGTANTEAFF.

The V call is TRBV4-2, the J call TRBJ1-2; D gene ambiguous. This CDR3 is 15 amino acids long. Germline lookup yields CDR1 LGHNA and CDR2 YNFKEQ. The ends were cut back, 0 bases at V and 0 bases at J, with 8 bases in the middle. The CDR3 loop reads CASSQDVGTNYGYTF. In DNA form, the CDR3 reads TGTGCCAGCAGCCAAGATGTCGGGACTAACTATGGCTACACCTTC.

The chain joins TRBV5-1 to TRBJ1-2, with unresolved D. Germline CDR1 reads SGHRS; CDR2 reads YFSETQ. The CDR3 is 13 residues long. Deletions cut 9 bases from V and 4 bases from J, with 16 bases between. For the CDR3, the DNA is TGCGCCACCACCACGGGAAAGGGCTATGGCTACACCTTC. Encoded protein: CATTTGKGYGYTF. The full variable domain, with the rest looked up from reference TRBV5-1 and TRBJ1-2, is KAGVTQTPRYLIKTRGQQVTLSCSPISGHRSVSWYQQTPGQGLQFLFEYFSETQRNKGNFPGRFSGRQFSNSRSEMNVSTLELGDSALYLCATTTGKGYGYTFGSGTRLTVV.

The chain uses TRBV4-1 and TRBJ2-3, with TRBD2 matching 9 bases. The CDR3 extends over 15 amino acids. V lost 0 bases to trimming and J lost 10 bases; unmatched junction nucleotides: 8. Per the germline V gene, CDR1 is MGHRA and CDR2 is YSYEKL. The CDR3 reads CASSQDRDSGGAQYF. The CDR3 nucleotides are TGCGCCAGCAGCCAAGATCGGGATAGCGGGGGTGCGCAGTATTTT.

This chain joins TRBV11-3 and TRBJ1-6; D is undetermined. The CDR3 runs 12 residues. Germline CDR1 reads SGHNT; CDR2 reads YENEEA. V was trimmed by 1 base and J by 10 bases, leaving 5 bases between them. DNA of the CDR3: TGTGCCAGCAGCTTAGGGGCCTCACCCCTCCACTTT. This gives the protein CASSLGASPLHF.

This chain connects TRBV19 to TRBJ2-3, with D uncertain. Germline CDR1 reads LNHDA; CDR2 reads SQIVND (reference sequence). The CDR3 is 16 amino acids. Trimming cost V 0 bases and J 0 bases, with 10 bases left between them. The CDR3 coding sequence is TGTGCCAGTAGTATAGATCGGAGCGCTAGCACAGATACGCAGTATTTT. Translated, it gives CASSIDRSASTDTQYF.

The chain combines TRBV5-4 with TRBJ2-5; 9 bases fit TRBD1. J was trimmed by 5 bases and V by 1 base; bases with no gene match: 9. Looked up from germline, CDR1 is SGHNT and CDR2 is YYREEE (reference sequence). CDR3 length equals 16 residues. The CDR3, as DNA: TGTGCCAGCAGCTTGTGGGCGGGACAGGGCCGTGAGACCCAGTACTTC. The encoded protein is CASSLWAGQGRETQYF.

V usage is TRBV5-5 and J usage is TRBJ2-3; D ambiguous. Germline CDR1 and CDR2: SGHKS and YYEKEE (reference sequence). This CDR3 contains 14 residues. V gave up 1 base and J gave up 6 bases, with 12 bases separating them. CDR3 nucleotides: TGTGCCAGCAGCTTGCAACCGGGCCACGATACGCAGTATTTT. Amino acids: CASSLQPGHDTQYF.

This rearrangement joins TRBV5-6 to TRBJ2-7; tentative D call: TRBD1 (6 bases). The V and J ends lost 1 base and 2 bases respectively, with 10 bases between them. Germline loops: CDR1 SGHDT, CDR2 YYEEEE. The CDR3 totals 14 residues. CDR3 residues: CASSLQGPAYEQYF. The CDR3 DNA reads TGTGCCAGCAGCTTGCAGGGGCCCGCCTACGAGCAGTACTTC.

This clone came up once. This chain joins TRBV7-2 and TRBJ2-5, with TRBD2 matching 8 bases. The CDR3 spans 14 residues. The V gene's germline CDR1 is SGHTA and CDR2 FQGNSA. V was clipped by 1 base and J by 4 bases; unmatched bases: 2. CDR3 residues: CASSLGLARETQYF. CDR3 in DNA: TGTGCCAGCAGCTTAGGACTAGCGCGAGAGACCCAGTACTTC.

The chain links TRBV29-1 to TRBJ1-1; TRBD1 is a possible D gene (5 bases). Germline CDR1 reads SQVTM; CDR2 reads ANQGSEA. The V and J ends lost 7 bases and 0 bases respectively, with 9 bases between them. This CDR3 contains 12 residues. The CDR3 DNA sequence: TGCAGCGCGGGACTCCTGAACACTGAAGCTTTCTTT. Protein sequence: CSAGLLNTEAFF.

The chain joins TRBV9 to TRBJ1-4; perhaps TRBD1 as D (6 bases). Between the trimmed V and J ends, which lost 0 bases and 2 bases, there was a span of 8 bases. Germline-derived CDR1 and CDR2 are SGDLS and YYNGEE. The CDR3 length is 15 residues. CDR3 residues: CASSVATGTNEKLFF. CDR3 nucleotides: TGTGCCAGCAGCGTAGCTACAGGGACTAATGAAAAACTGTTTTTT.

V usage is TRBV19 and J usage is TRBJ2-5, with 8 nucleotides matching TRBD1. CDR3 length: 13 amino acids. Germline values: CDR1 LNHDA, CDR2 SQIVND (reference sequence). V lost 3 bases and J lost 3; bases outside the gene matches: 0. For the CDR3, the DNA is TGTGCCAGTAGTATGGACAGGGAAGAGACCCAGTACTTC. Protein product: CASSMDREETQYF.

The V gene is TRBV23-1, the J gene TRBJ2-7; a weak D match, TRBD2 (5 bases). TRBV23-1 has ORF status, its function being uncertain. V lost 2 bases and J 9 bases, leaving 23 bases between the germline ends. The CDR3 spans 16 residues. The DNA of the CDR3 is TGCGCCAGCAGTCAAATCTCGATCGGCCCCGGGATCCGGCAGTACTTC. Translation: CASSQISIGPGIRQYF.

The chain has TRBV9 and TRBJ2-3; 11 bases align to TRBD2. Germline trimming cut 3 bases from V and 1 base from J; bases unmatched to any gene: 10. This CDR3 region has 18 residues. The V gene's germline CDR1 is SGDLS and CDR2 YYNGEE. CDR3 sequence: CASSATSGGNTGTDTQYF. CDR3 nucleotides: TGTGCCAGCAGCGCTACTAGCGGGGGCAATACCGGCACAGATACGCAGTATTTT.

The genes are TRBV5-4 and TRBJ2-2, with TRBD2 as a possible D gene (5 bases). CDR3 length: 14 residues. Germline CDR1 is SGHNT and CDR2 is YYREEE (reference sequence). Trimming shortened V by 1 base and J by 5 bases, and 9 bases separated the two germline ends. CDR3 region: CASSLYRGTGELFF. The CDR3 DNA follows: TGTGCCAGCAGCTTGTACCGCGGGACCGGGGAGCTGTTTTTT.